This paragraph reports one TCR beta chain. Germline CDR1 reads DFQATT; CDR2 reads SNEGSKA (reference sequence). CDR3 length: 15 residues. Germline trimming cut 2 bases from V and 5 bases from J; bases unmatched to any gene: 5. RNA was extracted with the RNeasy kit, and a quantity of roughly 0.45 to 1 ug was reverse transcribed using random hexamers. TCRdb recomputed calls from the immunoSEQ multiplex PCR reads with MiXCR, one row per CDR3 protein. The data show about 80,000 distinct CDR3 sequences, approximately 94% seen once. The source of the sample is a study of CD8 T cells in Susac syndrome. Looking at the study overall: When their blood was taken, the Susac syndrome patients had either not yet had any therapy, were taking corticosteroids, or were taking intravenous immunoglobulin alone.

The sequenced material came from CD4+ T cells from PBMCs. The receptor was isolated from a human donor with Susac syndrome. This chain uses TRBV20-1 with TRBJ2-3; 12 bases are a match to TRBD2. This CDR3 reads CSARLAGGRGDTQYF. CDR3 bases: TGCAGTGCTAGACTAGCGGGGGGGCGTGGAGATACGCAGTATTTT.